The 19 T cell receptor beta chains below all came from one sample that was sequenced in a study of cytotoxic CD8 clonotypes in ibrutinib-treated CLL. TCRdb keeps only in-frame clones here, not all; method: immunoSEQ multiplex PCR. Among 40,000 to 50,000 clones listed, roughly 57% were seen once. The specimen was PBMCs, collected after 24 months of ibrutinib treatment. These receptors were collected from a human donor with chronic lymphocytic leukemia.

The V and J genes are TRBV7-7 and TRBJ2-7; 12 bases align to TRBD2. The length of the CDR3 is 14 residues. Germline V CDR1 and CDR2: SSHAT, FNYEAQ (reference sequence). After removal of 4 bases from V and 2 bases from J, the junction contained 0 bases not matched to a gene. In DNA form, the CDR3 reads TGTGCCAGCAGCTCTAGCGGGGGGGCCTACGAGCAGTACTTC. This gives the protein CASSSSGGAYEQYF.

The chain recombines TRBV5-4 with TRBJ1-2; maybe TRBD1 (5 bases). CDR3 length: 14 residues. The ends were cut back, 2 bases at V and 4 bases at J, with 12 bases in the middle. CDR1 is SGHNT and CDR2 is YYREEE in the germline V gene (reference sequence). CDR3 sequence (DNA): TGTGCCAGCAGCTTTCGGGGCGACGGCTATGGCTACACCTTC. This sequence encodes CASSFRGDGYGYTF.

The chain is built from TRBV21-1 and TRBJ2-1; TRBD1 is taken as the D call from the table, unchecked against the DNA. TRBV21-1 counts as a pseudogene. The CDR3 is 15 amino acids. CDR3 amino acids: CASSKGAPSYNEQFF. CDR3 bases: TGTGCCAGCAGCAAAGGGGCCCCCTCCTACAATGAGCAGTTCTTC.

This clone was found a few times. The chain carries TRBV6-5 and TRBJ1-1; D remains ambiguous. Germline V lookup: CDR1 MNHEY, CDR2 SVGAGI. Trimming took 7 bases from V and 4 from J, leaving 10 bases between them. The CDR3 length is 12 residues. The CDR3 reads CASIRVITEAFF. The CDR3 nucleotides are TGTGCCAGCATTAGGGTAATCACTGAAGCTTTCTTT.

The chain combines TRBV27 with TRBJ2-7, with D perhaps assigned TRBD1 or TRBD2 (6 bases each). CDR3 length: 15 residues. Germline V gene sequence: CDR1 MNHEY, CDR2 SMNVEV (reference sequence). Trimming took off 11 bases at V and 6 bases at J, with 26 bases between the two ends. This chain's CDR3 is CAGVRGPNTTGEQYF. The CDR3 DNA reads as TGTGCCGGGGTCCGGGGGCCGAATACTACGGGCGAGCAGTACTTC.

The chain is built from TRBV11-2 and TRBJ2-1; 7 nucleotides align to TRBD1. This CDR3 is built from 13 residues. Trimming took 2 bases from V and 12 from J; bases not matched to a gene: 7. Germline CDR1 is SGHAT and CDR2 is FQNNGV. DNA of the CDR3: TGTGCCAGCAGCTTACAAGGGGGCGACGGGCAGTTCTTC. It is translated as CASSLQGGDGQFF.

The genes are TRBV5-1 and TRBJ1-6, with 7 bases that match TRBD1. In germline, CDR1 is SGHRS, CDR2 YFSETQ. V gave up 8 bases and J gave up 7 bases; unmatched junction bases: 9. The CDR3 extends over 14 amino acids. The CDR3 DNA is TGCGCCAGTCAAACAGGGGCGGCAAATTCACCCCTCCACTTT. Amino acids: CASQTGAANSPLHF.

The chain couples TRBV27 to TRBJ1-5; TRBD1 aligns across 10 bases. CDR1 is MNHEY and CDR2 is SMNVEV in the germline V gene (reference sequence). This CDR3 has 15 amino acids. With V trimmed by 3 bases and J by 4 bases, 3 bases remained unmatched. CDR3 protein: CASSLLGQGNQPQHF. CDR3 DNA: TGTGCCAGCAGTTTGTTGGGACAGGGGAATCAGCCCCAGCATTTT.

This chain joins TRBV7-6 and TRBJ2-5; D assignment may be TRBD1 or TRBD2 (6 bases each). This CDR3 region has 16 residues. The germline CDR1 and CDR2 sequences are SGHVS and FNYEAQ. The germline V and J ends were trimmed by 5 bases and 9 bases, with 25 bases remaining between them. As DNA, the CDR3 is TGTGCCAGCAGCGGGGACCGGGGGCCCGGGGTTAGGGCCCAGTACTTC. Translation: CASSGDRGPGVRAQYF.

The genes are TRBV6-1 and TRBJ1-2; weak D call: TRBD1 (6 bases). Trimming took 0 bases from V and 3 from J, leaving 17 bases between them. The germline CDR1 and CDR2 sequences are MNHNS and SASEGT. This CDR3 region has 17 residues. As DNA, the CDR3 is TGTGCCAGCAGTGAAGCGCCGGGGGGGCGTGGATACTATGGCTACACCTTC. Protein sequence: CASSEAPGGRGYYGYTF.

The gene calls are TRBV4-1 and TRBJ2-7, with no clear D. The CDR3 totals 17 residues. Trimming shortened V by 3 bases and J by 0 bases, and 18 bases separated the two germline ends. Germline V gene lookup returns CDR1 MGHRA and CDR2 YSYEKL. The CDR3 here is CASSHPPGTSLSYEQYF. CDR3 nucleotide sequence: TGCGCCAGCAGCCACCCCCCCGGAACGTCCCTCTCCTACGAGCAGTACTTC.

The V call is TRBV27, the J call TRBJ2-1, with 10 bases identical to TRBD2. In germline, CDR1 is MNHEY, CDR2 SMNVEV (reference sequence). The J segment lost 4 bases and the V segment lost 2 bases, leaving 5 bases of the junction unmatched. This CDR3 is 16 amino acids long. CDR3 sequence: CASSLLSGGAYNEQFF. The CDR3 region has the DNA TGTGCCAGCAGTTTACTAAGCGGGGGGGCATACAATGAGCAGTTCTTC.

J is TRBJ2-7 and V is TRBV2; 8 bases agree with TRBD2. With 7 bases clipped from V and 6 bases from J, the junction kept 8 bases outside the gene matches. CDR3 length: 13 residues. Per the germline V gene, CDR1 is SNHLY and CDR2 is FYNNEI. CDR3 in DNA: TGTGCCAGCACCGGGAGGGGTGGGGCCGAGCAGTACTTC. Amino acids: CASTGRGGAEQYF.

This rearrangement joins TRBV30 to TRBJ1-5; TRBD1 aligns across 7 bases. The germline V gene has CDR1 GTSNPN and CDR2 SVGIG (reference sequence). This CDR3 spans 15 amino acids. Trimming cost V 1 base and J 4 bases; bases outside gene matches: 7. The CDR3 DNA follows: TGTGCCTGGAGTGGGGCCCAGGGGGATAATCAGCCCCAGCATTTT. It translates to CAWSGAQGDNQPQHF.

This rearrangement joins TRBV5-4 to TRBJ2-2; the match to TRBD1 covers 7 bases. Unmatched junction bases numbered 2, after V lost 2 bases and J lost 1 base. The germline gives CDR1 SGHNT, CDR2 YYREEE (reference sequence). The CDR3 sequence is 15 residues long. The CDR3 DNA reads TGTGCCAGCAGCTTACAGGGGTTGAACACCGGGGAGCTGTTTTTT. Translation: CASSLQGLNTGELFF.

The rearrangement links TRBV2 to TRBJ1-1; TRBD1 is a possible D gene (6 bases). The CDR3 has 14 residues. The ends were cut back, 6 bases at V and 4 bases at J, with 15 bases in the middle. Germline CDR1 is SNHLY and CDR2 is FYNNEI. The CDR3 bases are TGTGCCAGCAGCCAACAGGGCGGGAGCACTGAAGCTTTCTTT. This codes for CASSQQGGSTEAFF.

The chain recombines TRBV5-4 with TRBJ2-1; TRBD2 aligns across 8 bases. The CDR3 contains 17 residues. Unmatched junction bases numbered 17, after V lost 4 bases and J lost 8 bases. Germline V lookup: CDR1 SGHNT, CDR2 YYREEE (reference sequence). The CDR3, as DNA: TGTGCCAGCAGCCGGCCGGCGGCGGGGGGCGGTGGGGATGAGCAGTTCTTC. It yields the protein CASSRPAAGGGGDEQFF.

The J gene is TRBJ1-6, the V gene TRBV5-6, with D unclear. Trimming shortened V by 6 bases and J by 9 bases, and 19 bases separated the two germline ends. From germline, CDR1 is SGHDT and CDR2 YYEEEE. The length of the CDR3 is 15 residues. Written as DNA, the CDR3 is TGTGCCAGCACCCCCGAGGGAAATTGGAGTTCACCCCTCCACTTT. This translates into CASTPEGNWSSPLHF.

This clone was seen only a few times. This chain joins TRBV5-6 and TRBJ1-1; D gene ambiguous. This CDR3 is 16 amino acids long. CDR1 is SGHDT and CDR2 is YYEEEE in the germline V gene. V gave up 4 bases and J gave up 7 bases, with 23 bases separating them. CDR3 sequence reads: CASSPLTPYRGGEAFF. The DNA for the CDR3 is TGTGCCAGCAGCCCGCTTACCCCCTACCGAGGCGGTGAAGCTTTCTTT.